This is a list of T cell receptor beta chains from one sample in a study of technical replicates of blood from several donors. Profiling relied on immunoSEQ multiplex PCR, and the TCRdb table lists in-frame clones only, not all of them. The sample yields around 80,000 clones, approximately 92% seen once. Sequenced material: T cells isolated from PBMCs. These receptor sequences come from a human donor in good health. CDR3s include the opening cysteine and the closing phenylalanine or tryptophan. A D gene is named only where the DNA matches it firmly. Only some rows state a clone size, as once, few, many or a class for expanded clones.

D gene: .; clone size: .; V gene: TRBV30; J gene: TRBJ2-3; CDR3 DNA: TGTGCCTGGAGTTATGGACAGTCAGCAGATACGCAGTATTTT; CDR3 protein: CAWSYGQSADTQYF
D gene: .; clone size: .; V gene: TRBV6-5; J gene: TRBJ1-1; CDR3 DNA: TGTGCCAGCAGTTACGGGGGGTCCGACACTGAAGCTTTCTTT; CDR3 protein: CASSYGGSDTEAFF
D gene: .; clone size: once; V gene: TRBV7-9; J gene: TRBJ2-7; CDR3 DNA: TGTGCCAGCAGCCAACCCTACAGAGGGAACTACGAGCAGTACTTC; CDR3 protein: CASSQPYRGNYEQYF
D gene: TRBD1; clone size: .; V gene: TRBV28; J gene: TRBJ2-1; CDR3 DNA: TGTGCCAGCAGTTTGGGACAGACCTCCTACAATGAGCAGTTCTTC; CDR3 protein: CASSLGQTSYNEQFF
D gene: TRBD1; clone size: .; V gene: TRBV29-1; J gene: TRBJ2-1; CDR3 DNA: TGCAGCGTTCCGACAGGGAACAATGAGCAGTTCTTC; CDR3 protein: CSVPTGNNEQFF
D gene: .; clone size: .; V gene: TRBV2; J gene: TRBJ1-3; CDR3 DNA: TGTGCCAGCAAAAGGGGGGGCGGAAACACCATATATTTT; CDR3 protein: CASKRGGGNTIYF
D gene: .; clone size: .; V gene: TRBV7-9; J gene: TRBJ1-5; CDR3 DNA: TGTGCCAGCAGCTTATACGGGGATCAGCCCCAGCATTTT; CDR3 protein: CASSLYGDQPQHF
D gene: TRBD2; clone size: .; V gene: TRBV4-1; J gene: TRBJ2-2; CDR3 DNA: TGCGCCAGCAGCCAAGGGGGCGGGGGGGCGCTCACCGGGGAGCTGTTTTTT; CDR3 protein: CASSQGGGGALTGELFF
D gene: TRBD1; clone size: .; V gene: TRBV5-1; J gene: TRBJ2-5; CDR3 DNA: TGCGCCAGCAGCTTGGCCTGGACAGGGCAAGAGACCCAGTACTTC; CDR3 protein: CASSLAWTGQETQYF
D gene: TRBD1; clone size: .; V gene: TRBV6-5; J gene: TRBJ1-1; CDR3 DNA: TGTGCCAGTAGTCGGGACAGGCGGAACACTGAAGCTTTCTTT; CDR3 protein: CASSRDRRNTEAFF
D gene: .; clone size: few; V gene: TRBV15; J gene: TRBJ2-1; CDR3 DNA: TGTGCCACCAGCAGAGATAGTGTAAATGAGCAGTTCTTC; CDR3 protein: CATSRDSVNEQFF
D gene: .; clone size: .; V gene: TRBV2; J gene: TRBJ1-1; CDR3 DNA: TGTGCCAGCACTTTGACAGTGGAAGCTTTCTTT; CDR3 protein: CASTLTVEAFF
D gene: TRBD1; clone size: .; V gene: TRBV28; J gene: TRBJ2-7; CDR3 DNA: TGTGCCAGCAGTATGGACAGGGCCATTTACGAGCAGTACTTC; CDR3 protein: CASSMDRAIYEQYF
D gene: .; clone size: once; V gene: TRBV28; J gene: TRBJ1-2; CDR3 DNA: TGTGCCAGCAGCCTCGGACTCAGGAATGGCTACACCTTC; CDR3 protein: CASSLGLRNGYTF
D gene: .; clone size: .; V gene: TRBV12-2; J gene: TRBJ2-1; CDR3 DNA: TGTGCAAGTCGAAGTACCGGGACTCCTAACAATGAGCAGTTCTTC; CDR3 protein: CASRSTGTPNNEQFF
D gene: .; clone size: .; V gene: TRBV5-1; J gene: TRBJ2-1; CDR3 DNA: TGCGCCAGCAGCTTCAACTACAATGAGCAGTTCTTC; CDR3 protein: CASSFNYNEQFF
D gene: .; clone size: .; V gene: TRBV6-1; J gene: TRBJ2-7; CDR3 DNA: TGTGCCAGCAGTGGCCTGGGGGACTCATACGAGCAGTACTTC; CDR3 protein: CASSGLGDSYEQYF
D gene: TRBD2; clone size: once; V gene: TRBV23-1; J gene: TRBJ2-1; CDR3 DNA: TGCGCCAGCAATTCGATTACGGGGGGGGGATTCTTC; CDR3 protein: CASNSITGGGFF
D gene: TRBD1; clone size: .; V gene: TRBV2; J gene: TRBJ1-1; CDR3 DNA: TGTGCCAGCAGTTTTTTCCAGGGGGTTAACACTGAAGCTTTCTTT; CDR3 protein: CASSFFQGVNTEAFF
D gene: TRBD1; clone size: .; V gene: TRBV7-7; J gene: TRBJ1-5; CDR3 DNA: TGTGCTAGCAGCCCCGGACAGGGCAGAAATCAGCCCCAGCATTTT; CDR3 protein: CASSPGQGRNQPQHF
D gene: .; clone size: .; V gene: TRBV15; J gene: TRBJ1-2; CDR3 DNA: TGTGCCACCAGCAGAGCCCCACAGGGACGCTATGGCTACACCTTC; CDR3 protein: CATSRAPQGRYGYTF
D gene: .; clone size: .; V gene: TRBV6-6; J gene: TRBJ2-1; CDR3 DNA: TGTGCCAGCAGTTACACAGACTACAATGAGCAGTTCTTC; CDR3 protein: CASSYTDYNEQFF
D gene: .; clone size: .; V gene: TRBV6-1; J gene: TRBJ1-1; CDR3 DNA: TGTGCCAGCAAGCCAGAGGGAGGGGTGGGCACTGAAGCTTTCTTT; CDR3 protein: CASKPEGGVGTEAFF
D gene: TRBD2; clone size: .; V gene: TRBV19; J gene: TRBJ2-1; CDR3 DNA: TGTGCCAGTAGCCCTCGGACTAGCGGGGTCTACAATGAGCAGTTCTTC; CDR3 protein: CASSPRTSGVYNEQFF
D gene: TRBD1; clone size: .; V gene: TRBV12-5; J gene: TRBJ2-2; CDR3 DNA: TGTGCTAGTGGTTTGGTACTGACAGGGAAGAACACCGGGGAGCTGTTTTTT; CDR3 protein: CASGLVLTGKNTGELFF
D gene: TRBD2; clone size: .; V gene: TRBV4-1; J gene: TRBJ2-1; CDR3 DNA: TGCGCCAGTGGACTAGCGGGAGCTAATGAGCAGTTCTTC; CDR3 protein: CASGLAGANEQFF
D gene: .; clone size: .; V gene: TRBV11-2; J gene: TRBJ1-1; CDR3 DNA: TGTGCCAGCAGGAGAAGACAGGAGAACACTGAAGCTTTCTTT; CDR3 protein: CASRRRQENTEAFF
D gene: .; clone size: once; V gene: TRBV27; J gene: TRBJ2-6; CDR3 DNA: TGTGCCAGCAAGGCGGATAAGTCTGGGGCCAACGTCCTGACTTTC; CDR3 protein: CASKADKSGANVLTF
D gene: .; clone size: .; V gene: TRBV5-1; J gene: TRBJ1-5; CDR3 DNA: TGCGCCAGCAGTCTTGATAGGGGCTCAGATCAGCCCCAGCATTTT; CDR3 protein: CASSLDRGSDQPQHF
D gene: TRBD2; clone size: once; V gene: TRBV11-1; J gene: TRBJ2-1; CDR3 DNA: TGTGCCAGCTTGGACAGGACTAGCGACTACAATGAGCAGTTCTTC; CDR3 protein: CASLDRTSDYNEQFF
D gene: .; clone size: .; V gene: TRBV6-5; J gene: TRBJ1-5; CDR3 DNA: TGTGCCAGCAGTTACACAGGGTATGGCAATCAGCCCCAGCATTTT; CDR3 protein: CASSYTGYGNQPQHF
D gene: .; clone size: .; V gene: TRBV25-1; J gene: TRBJ2-3; CDR3 DNA: TGTGCCAGCACACGGGGGGCCGGCACAGATACGCAGTATTTT; CDR3 protein: CASTRGAGTDTQYF
D gene: .; clone size: .; V gene: TRBV7-9; J gene: TRBJ2-1; CDR3 DNA: TGTGCCAGCAGCTTCATTGATGAGCAGTTCTTC; CDR3 protein: CASSFIDEQFF
D gene: .; clone size: .; V gene: TRBV18; J gene: TRBJ2-7; CDR3 DNA: TGTGCCAGCTCCCCTAGGGGAAGCTACGAGCAGTACTTC; CDR3 protein: CASSPRGSYEQYF
D gene: TRBD2; clone size: .; V gene: TRBV6-5; J gene: TRBJ2-7; CDR3 DNA: TGTGCCAGCAGTTACGTCGCTAGCGGGGGCCACGAGCAGTACTTC; CDR3 protein: CASSYVASGGHEQYF
D gene: .; clone size: .; V gene: TRBV4-1; J gene: TRBJ2-1; CDR3 DNA: TGCGCCAGCAGCCGCGGGGATAGCTCCTACAATGAGCAGTTCTTC; CDR3 protein: CASSRGDSSYNEQFF
D gene: TRBD1; clone size: .; V gene: TRBV6-5; J gene: TRBJ1-2; CDR3 DNA: TGTGCCAGCAGTTACTCCCTCGTGACAGGGAGCAACGGCTACACCTTC; CDR3 protein: CASSYSLVTGSNGYTF
D gene: .; clone size: once; V gene: TRBV6-5; J gene: TRBJ1-2; CDR3 DNA: TGTGCCAGCAGTTACGGGGCAGCTTCTAACTATGGCTACACCTTC; CDR3 protein: CASSYGAASNYGYTF
D gene: TRBD1; clone size: .; V gene: TRBV7-9; J gene: TRBJ2-7; CDR3 DNA: TGTGCCAGCAGCTCGGGACAGGGGGCCGCCTTTCCCTACGAGCAGTACTTC; CDR3 protein: CASSSGQGAAFPYEQYF
D gene: TRBD1; clone size: many; V gene: TRBV13; J gene: TRBJ1-4; CDR3 DNA: TGTGCCAGCAGCGCAACGCCTTACCGGGACAGGGATGAAAAACTGTTTTTT; CDR3 protein: CASSATPYRDRDEKLFF
D gene: .; clone size: .; V gene: TRBV25-1; J gene: TRBJ1-2; CDR3 DNA: TGTGCCAGCTCCAAGACAGGACGGGGCTACACCTTC; CDR3 protein: CASSKTGRGYTF
D gene: .; clone size: .; V gene: TRBV2; J gene: TRBJ2-5; CDR3 DNA: TGTGCCAGCCTGGACTACCAAGAGACCCAGTACTTC; CDR3 protein: CASLDYQETQYF
D gene: .; clone size: .; V gene: TRBV6-6; J gene: TRBJ2-7; CDR3 DNA: TGTGCCAGCAGAGGGGTCTACGAGCAGTACTTC; CDR3 protein: CASRGVYEQYF
D gene: TRBD2; clone size: .; V gene: TRBV28; J gene: TRBJ2-1; CDR3 DNA: TGTGCCAGCAGACGTACAGGGACTAGCGTCGCTGAGCAGTTCTTC; CDR3 protein: CASRRTGTSVAEQFF
D gene: .; clone size: .; V gene: TRBV5-5; J gene: TRBJ1-5; CDR3 DNA: TGTGCCAGCAGCTTCACATCAAGCAATCAGCCCCAGCATTTT; CDR3 protein: CASSFTSSNQPQHF
D gene: .; clone size: once; V gene: TRBV5-1; J gene: TRBJ1-4; CDR3 DNA: TGCGCCAGCAGCTTGGTGGGTGGGGGCGCGGATTCGTATGAAAAACTGTTTTTT; CDR3 protein: CASSLVGGGADSYEKLFF